This T cell receptor beta chain emerged from a study of PD-1 blockade in mismatch repair-deficient tumors. General study results and limits: Tumor-resident clones, often undetectable pretreatment in blood, expanded then contracted after pembrolizumab.

TCRs were sequenced from a few patients responding to pembrolizumab. On this clone itself: Its target is unknown.

The CDR3 covers 17 residues. The germline V gene encodes CDR1 KGHSH and CDR2 LQKENI. Trimming removed 3 bases from V and 3 bases from J, with 20 bases in between. The method was immunoSEQ multiplex PCR; TCRdb's version includes in-frame clones alone and lacks a portion of them. The profile shows under 20,000 clones, about four fifths of them singletons. The receptor was isolated from an adult with mismatch repair-deficient cancer. This chain connects TRBV18 to TRBJ1-1, with a tentative D call TRBD1 (6 bases). This sample comprised PBMCs, obtained 52 weeks after starting pembrolizumab. CDR3: CASSPREAGAGYTEAFF. The CDR3 DNA is TGTGCCAGCTCACCTCGAGAGGCGGGGGCAGGATACACTGAAGCTTTCTTT.